Presented here are 3 T cell receptor beta chains from one specimen sequenced in a study of blood T cell repertoires in COVID-19. TCRdb's copy holds only in-frame clones and misses some; the assay was immunoSEQ multiplex PCR. The table records about 150,000 clones, over 75% of them present only once. The sequenced sample was PBMCs or T cells enriched from blood (not recorded which). The receptors were sampled from a woman in her forties or fifties who had recovered from COVID-19.

The chain couples TRBV10-3 to TRBJ1-1; TRBD1 agrees at 7 bases. This CDR3 contains 14 residues. Trimming removed 4 bases from V and 1 base from J; junction bases left unmatched: 3. Germline lookup yields CDR1 ENHRY and CDR2 SYGVKD. CDR3 loop: CAISGGTANTEAFF. The DNA of the CDR3 is TGTGCCATCAGTGGAGGGACAGCGAACACTGAAGCTTTCTTT.

V gene TRBV3-1 (or the pseudogene TRBV3-2) combines with J gene TRBJ2-7; a possible D gene is TRBD2 (6 bases). The V gene lost 0 bases and the J gene lost 1 base, with 22 bases spanning the gap. CDR3 size: 19 residues. CDR1 LGHDT and CDR2 YNNKEL come from the germline V gene (reference sequence). CDR3 sequence: CASSQEGGGYGSGSYEQYF. The CDR3 DNA follows: TGTGCCAGCAGCCAAGAGGGGGGAGGTTATGGAAGCGGTTCCTACGAGCAGTACTTC.

CDR3 region: CSVRPQGSNYGYTF. CDR3 nucleotides: TGCAGCGTCAGACCACAGGGATCCAACTATGGCTACACCTTC. J is TRBJ1-2 and V is TRBV29-1; D perhaps matches TRBD1 (6 bases). The V gene's germline CDR1 is SQVTM and CDR2 ANQGSEA. This CDR3 is built from 14 residues. Trimming took 6 bases from V and 2 from J, leaving 16 bases between them.